What follows are 20 T cell receptor beta chains derived from one specimen sequenced in a study of blood T cell repertoires in COVID-19. Data came from immunoSEQ multiplex PCR; TCRdb stores just in-frame clones and leaves some out. This repertoire shows 390,000 or so clones, more than 80% found once; its top ten account for approximately 3%. The sample was peripheral blood. The receptors shown here come from a woman in her twenties or thirties with COVID-19, enrolled during active disease.

The chain couples TRBV5-1 to TRBJ1-6; TRBD1 matches 10 bases. V trimming: 0 bases; J trimming: 10 bases; junction bases outside the gene matches: 4. This CDR3 has 15 amino acids. The germline CDR1 and CDR2 sequences are SGHRS and YFSETQ. The CDR3 DNA reads TGCGCCAGCAGCTTGGGACAGGGGGCGCGATCACCCCTCCACTTT. Protein sequence: CASSLGQGARSPLHF.

The rearrangement uses TRBV5-4 and TRBJ2-5; a weak D match, TRBD2 (6 bases). This CDR3 contains 13 residues. V dropped 2 bases and J dropped 4 bases, with 9 bases sitting between them. Germline-derived CDR1 and CDR2 are SGHNT and YYREEE (reference sequence). The chain's CDR3 is CASSFRGGETQYF. In nucleotides, the CDR3 is TGTGCCAGCAGCTTCCGGGGAGGAGAGACCCAGTACTTC.

The chain has TRBV6-1 and TRBJ1-1; D not certain. The ends were cut back, 3 bases at V and 5 bases at J, with 16 bases in the middle. There are 15 residues in the CDR3. Germline lookup yields CDR1 MNHNS and CDR2 SASEGT. The CDR3 protein is CASSEWLNSGTEAFF. CDR3 DNA sequence: TGTGCCAGCAGTGAGTGGCTTAACTCGGGAACTGAAGCTTTCTTT.

The V gene is TRBV5-1, the J gene TRBJ1-2; TRBD1 is a possible D gene (5 bases). With 2 bases removed from V and 4 bases from J, the gap between germline ends came to 12 bases. Germline V gene sequence: CDR1 SGHRS, CDR2 YFSETQ. There are 14 residues in the CDR3. The CDR3 region has the DNA TGCGCCAGCAGCTTTACTGGGGCCTCCTATGGCTACACCTTC. Amino acid sequence: CASSFTGASYGYTF. Supplemented by reference TRBV5-1 and TRBJ1-2, the full variable domain reads KAGVTQTPRYLIKTRGQQVTLSCSPISGHRSVSWYQQTPGQGLQFLFEYFSETQRNKGNFPGRFSGRQFSNSRSEMNVSTLELGDSALYLCASSFTGASYGYTFGSGTRLTVV.

The rearrangement links TRBV7-2 to TRBJ2-1; 7 bases map to TRBD2. Germline V lookup: CDR1 SGHTA, CDR2 FQGNSA. V shed 1 base and J 6 bases; nucleotides not matched to a gene: 9. The CDR3 sequence is 16 residues long. The CDR3 is CASSLVALADRNEQFF. CDR3 nucleotides: TGTGCCAGCAGCTTAGTAGCTCTAGCGGACCGCAATGAGCAGTTCTTC.

The V gene is TRBV19, the J gene TRBJ2-1; D possibly corresponds to TRBD1 (6 bases). The CDR3 has 14 residues. V was cut by 3 bases and J by 4 bases, with 10 bases left in between. The germline V gene encodes CDR1 LNHDA and CDR2 SQIVND (reference sequence). Here the CDR3 DNA reads TGTGCCAGTAGTATGGACAGCTTTTACAATGAGCAGTTCTTC. Its translation is CASSMDSFYNEQFF.

The V call is TRBV7-2, the J call TRBJ1-5; 9 bases are shared with TRBD1. CDR1 and CDR2 (germline): SGHTA, FQGNSA. The CDR3 contains 15 residues. The V gene end was trimmed by 2 bases and the J gene end by 6 bases; junction bases not matched to a gene: 5. CDR3 in amino acids: CASSLNGQGFQPQHF. CDR3 sequence (DNA): TGTGCCAGCAGCTTAAATGGACAGGGGTTTCAGCCCCAGCATTTT.

This clone was recorded once. V usage is TRBV19 and J usage is TRBJ1-5; D gene ambiguous. This CDR3 is built from 16 residues. Between the trimmed V and J ends, which lost 7 bases and 0 bases, there was a span of 16 bases. Germline values: CDR1 LNHDA, CDR2 SQIVND (reference sequence). CDR3: CASIARPGDSNQPQHF. For the CDR3, the DNA is TGTGCCAGTATAGCGAGGCCAGGAGATAGCAATCAGCCCCAGCATTTT. Looking up the rest from reference TRBV19 and TRBJ1-5 gives the full variable domain: DGGITQSPKYLFRKEGQNVTLSCEQNLNHDAMYWYRQDPGQGLRLIYYSQIVNDFQKGDIAEGYSVSREKKESFPLTVTSAQKNPTAFYLCASIARPGDSNQPQHFGDGTRLSIL.

The V and J genes are TRBV4-3 and TRBJ2-7; 8 bases line up with TRBD2. The CDR3 contains 17 residues. Germline V CDR1 and CDR2: LGHNA, YSLEER. J was trimmed by 3 bases and V by 1 base; bases with no gene match: 11. The CDR3 region is CASSQGLASGGNYEQYF. CDR3 bases: TGCGCCAGCAGCCAAGGTCTCGCGAGCGGGGGCAACTACGAGCAGTACTTC.

This rearrangement joins TRBV3-1 (or the pseudogene TRBV3-2) to TRBJ2-7; 10 bases align to TRBD2. The CDR3 is 15 residues long. CDR1 is LGHDT, CDR2 YNNKEL, per germline (reference sequence). The trim removed 4 bases at V and 1 base at J, leaving 4 bases unmatched. CDR3 protein: CASSLPAGGSYEQYV. CDR3 bases: TGTGCCAGCAGCCTCCCAGCGGGAGGGTCCTACGAGCAGTACGTC.

J is TRBJ1-2 and V is TRBV10-3; 9 nucleotides align to TRBD1. In germline, CDR1 is ENHRY, CDR2 SYGVKD. V trimming: 8 bases; J trimming: 8 bases; junction bases outside the gene matches: 12. This CDR3 is 14 amino acids long. The CDR3, as DNA: TGTGCCATCGGCTTACAGGGGGCGGGACAAGGCTACACCTTC. It codes for CAIGLQGAGQGYTF.

This clone has more than one count but fewer than ten. The rearrangement joins TRBV14 to TRBJ1-2, with unresolved D. This CDR3 is 12 amino acids long. V was cut by 1 base and J by 4 bases, with 4 bases left in between. Germline CDR1 is SGHDN and CDR2 is FVKESK. CDR3 DNA sequence: TGTGCCAGCAGCCAAGGGCTCTATGGCTACACCTTC. It specifies CASSQGLYGYTF.

The chain uses TRBV7-2 and TRBJ2-6; no clear D gene. Per the germline V gene, CDR1 is SGHTA and CDR2 is FQGNSA. The CDR3 runs to 14 residues. V gave up 3 bases and J gave up 6 bases, with 9 bases separating them. For the CDR3, the DNA is TGTGCCAGCAGCTTTGAGGATTTGGCCAACGTCCTGACTTTC. It codes for CASSFEDLANVLTF.

The rearrangement links TRBV7-2 to TRBJ2-2; 9 nucleotides align to TRBD1. The CDR3 covers 15 residues. Germline V gene lookup returns CDR1 SGHTA and CDR2 FQGNSA. The junction had 7 bases not matched to a gene; V was cut back by 6 bases and J by 5 bases. The CDR3 DNA is TGTGCCAGCAGACCGGGACAGGGAGGGACCGGGGAGCTGTTTTTT. This encodes CASRPGQGGTGELFF. Complete variable domain (other parts from reference TRBV7-2 and TRBJ2-2): GAGVSQSPSNKVTEKGKDVELRCDPISGHTALYWYRQSLGQGLEFLIYFQGNSAPDKSGLPSDRFSAERTGGSVSTLTIQRTQQEDSAVYLCASRPGQGGTGELFFGEGSRLTVL.

The rearrangement links TRBV10-1 to TRBJ1-2, with D uncertain. The CDR3 totals 17 residues. V gave up 7 bases and J gave up 0 bases, with 21 bases separating them. Germline CDR1 reads WNHNN; CDR2 reads SYGVQD (reference sequence). CDR3 sequence reads: CASTKSTGKLSNYGYTF. The CDR3 DNA is TGCGCCAGCACTAAGTCAACCGGGAAACTATCTAACTATGGCTACACCTTC.

This clone was seen once. CDR3 protein: CASSSTSGRARAYNEQFF. Written as DNA, the CDR3 is TGTGCCAGCAGCTCCACTAGCGGGAGGGCCCGGGCTTACAATGAGCAGTTCTTC. The chain combines TRBV7-9 with TRBJ2-1; TRBD2 aligns across 13 bases. The CDR3 runs to 18 residues. The germline CDR1 and CDR2 sequences are SEHNR and FQNEAQ (reference sequence). Unmatched junction bases numbered 10, after V lost 4 bases and J lost 4 bases.

The gene calls are TRBV6-5 and TRBJ2-7, with unresolved D. The CDR3 has 13 amino acids. The ends were cut back, 2 bases at V and 3 bases at J, with 8 bases in the middle. CDR1 is MNHEY and CDR2 is SVGAGI in the germline V gene. CDR3 amino acids: CASSYGQSYEQYF. The CDR3 DNA reads TGTGCCAGCAGTTACGGGCAAAGCTACGAGCAGTACTTC.

This chain connects TRBV4-2 to TRBJ2-1, with D unresolved. There are 18 residues in the CDR3. Germline loops: CDR1 LGHNA, CDR2 YNFKEQ. V lost 2 bases and J lost 3, with 20 bases in between. The CDR3 region is CASSQYPSGARFYNEQFF. CDR3 sequence (DNA): TGTGCCAGCAGCCAATATCCGTCCGGAGCGCGGTTCTACAATGAGCAGTTCTTC.

The gene calls are TRBV27 and TRBJ2-1; TRBD2 matches 7 bases. The germline V gene encodes CDR1 MNHEY and CDR2 SMNVEV (reference sequence). The CDR3 covers 13 residues. Losses at the gene ends were 3 bases for V and 7 bases for J; bases not matched to a gene: 3. DNA of the CDR3: TGTGCCAGCAGTTTGCGGGGGTGGAATGAGCAGTTCTTC. Translating gives CASSLRGWNEQFF.

The chain couples TRBV19 to TRBJ1-5; the match to TRBD1 covers 11 bases. Unmatched junction bases numbered 2, after V lost 1 base and J lost 6 bases. This CDR3 spans 15 amino acids. The V gene's germline CDR1 is LNHDA and CDR2 SQIVND (reference sequence). CDR3 sequence reads: CASSIGTGGLQPQHF. The CDR3 DNA is TGTGCCAGTAGTATAGGGACAGGGGGCCTTCAGCCCCAGCATTTT.